This entry features one T cell receptor beta chain sequence. Its antigen is not yet known. Per-base qualities were not stored, and no clone one base away is much larger. The germline V gene (reference sequence) yields SEHNR for CDR1 and FQNEAQ for CDR2. There are 14 amino acids in the CDR3, from cysteine to phenylalanine inclusive. The only DNA kept is the CDR3, 42 bases in frame from the first base. V has 8 bases trimmed and J has 0 bases trimmed; junction bases matching no gene number 5. The entry originates in a study of blood T cell repertoires in COVID-19 (dated by TCRdb to about 2020). Regarding the complete study: Collaborator samples came from the United States, Italy and Spain and covered acute and convalescent phases of COVID-19. Sample metadata almost always included a de-identified subject ID, COVID-19 status, age in years and sex. The prospective study material was composed of cDNA or gDNA derived from T cells, B-cell-depleted T cells, or PBMCs. Subjects who had been exposed to COVID-19, were actively infected with it, or had recovered from it provided the deeply sampled blood TCRbeta repertoires that made up the dataset. The repertoires were released in a freely available public database intended as a resource for research on the immune response to SARS-CoV-2. Samples were obtained from the ongoing ImmuneRACE study (first 160 participants) and from about 1,300 subjects provided by 6 global collaborators. Where available, HLA class I and class II types were obtained from metadata supplied by the sample provider rather than from assay-based typing. General conclusions and limits of the study: Clinical and demographic metadata were provided uncurated, with the amount varying by source and participant.

TCRbeta CDR3 regions were amplified from genomic DNA by means of the immunoSEQ Assay, a bias-controlled multiplex PCR. Under the source paper's analysis protocol: The number of nucleated cells in each sample was estimated by amplification of reference gene primers within the assay. Sequence reads were collapsed and filtered to measure the absolute abundance of every unique TCRbeta CDR3 rearrangement. For each sample, productive Simpson clonality was calculated as the square root of Simpson's diversity index across productive rearrangements. Not all clones reach the TCRdb copy of this immuneACCESS table, which keeps in-frame sequences only. Checked studies attribute under half of the gap to unresolved V genes and leave the rest unexplained. V, J and clone size are those of that table, while D and trimming were read from the DNA. For this sample the table gives 300,000 to 450,000 clones, of which roughly 90% were detected only once. The ten largest clones capture over 0.9% of the sample.

Enrolling through a virtual design, the prospective study's participants ranged in age from about 18 to 100 years and lived across roughly 23 United States geographic areas. To assign participants to cohorts, the prospective study relied on clinical history that participants themselves reported in a screening survey and a study questionnaire. Exposed participants were defined as having been in contact with someone with a PCR-confirmed or clinician-diagnosed COVID-19 case within 2 weeks of study entry. In the prospective study, mobile phlebotomists collected whole blood, serum and a nasopharyngeal or oropharyngeal swab from each participant. Over a roughly 2-month period, participants in the prospective study had the option of providing additional blood draws and questionnaires. Before DNA extraction, blood samples from the prospective study were shipped at room temperature or frozen.

Recombination joined TRBV7-9 with TRBJ2-3, with 7 middle bases fitting TRBD2. Sequenced sample: PBMCs or T cells enriched from blood (not recorded which). This clonotype was sampled from a woman under 40 who had been exposed to COVID-19. CDR3 protein: CASESGVSTDTQYF. The nucleotide sequence reads TGTGCCAGCGAGAGCGGGGTTAGCACAGATACGCAGTATTTT.